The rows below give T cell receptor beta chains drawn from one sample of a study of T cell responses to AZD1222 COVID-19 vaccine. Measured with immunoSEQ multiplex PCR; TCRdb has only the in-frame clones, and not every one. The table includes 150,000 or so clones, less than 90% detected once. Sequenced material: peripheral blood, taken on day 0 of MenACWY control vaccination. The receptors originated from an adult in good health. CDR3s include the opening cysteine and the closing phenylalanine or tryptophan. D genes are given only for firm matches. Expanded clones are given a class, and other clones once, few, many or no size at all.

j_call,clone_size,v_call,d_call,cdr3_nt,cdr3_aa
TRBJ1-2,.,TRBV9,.,TGTGCCAGCAGCCCTACCCCTAACGTGAACTATGGCTACACCTTC,CASSPTPNVNYGYTF
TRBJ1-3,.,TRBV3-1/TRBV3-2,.,TGTGCCAGCACCTCCCCCGGGAACACCATATATTTT,CASTSPGNTIYF
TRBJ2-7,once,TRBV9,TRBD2,TGTGCCAGCAGCGGAGGTAGCGGGAGTCTGTACTACGAGCAGTACTTC,CASSGGSGSLYYEQYF
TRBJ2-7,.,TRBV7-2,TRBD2,TGTGCCAGCAGCTTAGTAGTTTCGGGTCTAGCGGGATGGGAGTACGAGCAGTACTTC,CASSLVVSGLAGWEYEQYF
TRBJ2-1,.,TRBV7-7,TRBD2,TGTGCTAGCAGTCCCGTTGGAGCGGGAGGGCCGTCTGAGCAGTTCTTC,CASSPVGAGGPSEQFF
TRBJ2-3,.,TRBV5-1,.,TGCGCCAGCAGCTTCCAGGACGTCCGCACAGATACGCAGTATTTT,CASSFQDVRTDTQYF
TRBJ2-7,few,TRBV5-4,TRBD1,TGTGCCAGCAGCCGGCGGGACAGGGGGGATTACGAGCAGTACTTC,CASSRRDRGDYEQYF
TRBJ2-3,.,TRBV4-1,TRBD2,TGCGCCAGCAGCCAAGTCCAGACCGGGACTAGCGGCCCAGATACGCAGTATTTT,CASSQVQTGTSGPDTQYF
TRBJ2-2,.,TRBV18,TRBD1,TGTGCCAGCTCACCAGAGGGGCAGGGGGCAGAGAACACCGGGGAGCTGTTTTTT,CASSPEGQGAENTGELFF
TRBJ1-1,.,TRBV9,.,TGTGCCAGCAGCGGCCGGGCCCTGAACACTGAAGCTTTCTTT,CASSGRALNTEAFF
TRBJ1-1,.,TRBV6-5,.,TGTGCCAGCAGAGAGAACACTGAAGCTTTCTTT,CASRENTEAFF
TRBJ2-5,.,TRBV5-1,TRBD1,TGCGCCAGCAGCCCTGGGGACAGTACTGAAGAGACCCAGTACTTC,CASSPGDSTEETQYF
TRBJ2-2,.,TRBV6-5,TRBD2,TGTGCCAGCAGTTATTTGCTAGCGGGCCACACCGGGGAGCTGTTTTTT,CASSYLLAGHTGELFF
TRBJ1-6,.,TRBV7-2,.,TGTGCCAGCAGCGCTAACAGGGAAGCCCTCCACTTT,CASSANREALHF
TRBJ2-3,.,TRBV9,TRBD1,TGTGCCAGCAGCGTAGGACAGGGGGCCGCAGATACGCAGTATTTT,CASSVGQGAADTQYF
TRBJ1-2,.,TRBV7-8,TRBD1,TGTGCCAGCAGCTTAGGGACAGGGGGGAGAGGCTACACCTTC,CASSLGTGGRGYTF
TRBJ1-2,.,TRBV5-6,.,TGTGCCAGCAGCTGGTGGGGGTCGGGTGGCTACACCTTC,CASSWWGSGGYTF
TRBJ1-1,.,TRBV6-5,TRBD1,TGTGCCAGCAGTTCCCATGGCGGACAGGGGTACACTGAAGCTTTCTTT,CASSSHGGQGYTEAFF
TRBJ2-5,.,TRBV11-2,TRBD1,TGTGCCAGCAGCTCCCGGGACAGGGGACAAGAGACCCAGTACTTC,CASSSRDRGQETQYF
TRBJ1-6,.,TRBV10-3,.,TGTGCCATCAGTGAGTCCTCCGACGCGGGGATCTCACCCCTCCACTTT,CAISESSDAGISPLHF
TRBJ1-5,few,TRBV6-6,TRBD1,TGTGCCAGCAGTACAGGACAGGCCAACAATCAGCCCCAGCATTTT,CASSTGQANNQPQHF